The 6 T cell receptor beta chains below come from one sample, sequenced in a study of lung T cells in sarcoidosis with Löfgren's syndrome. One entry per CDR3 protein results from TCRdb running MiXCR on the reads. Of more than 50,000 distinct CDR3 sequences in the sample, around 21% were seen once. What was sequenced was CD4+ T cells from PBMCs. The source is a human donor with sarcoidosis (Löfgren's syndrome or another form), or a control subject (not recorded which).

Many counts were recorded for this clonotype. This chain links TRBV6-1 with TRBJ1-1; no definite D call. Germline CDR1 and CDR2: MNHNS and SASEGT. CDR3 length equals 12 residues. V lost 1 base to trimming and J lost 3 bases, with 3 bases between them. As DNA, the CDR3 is TGTGCCAGCAGTGAAGGGTACACTGAAGCTTTCTTT. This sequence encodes CASSEGYTEAFF.

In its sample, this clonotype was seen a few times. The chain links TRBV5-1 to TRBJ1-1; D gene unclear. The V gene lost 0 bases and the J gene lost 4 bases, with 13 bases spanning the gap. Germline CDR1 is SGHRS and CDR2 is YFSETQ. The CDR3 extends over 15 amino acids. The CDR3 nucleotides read TGCGCCAGCAGCTTGGACGGCTCTTCCGGCACTGAAGCTTTCTTT. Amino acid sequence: CASSLDGSSGTEAFF.

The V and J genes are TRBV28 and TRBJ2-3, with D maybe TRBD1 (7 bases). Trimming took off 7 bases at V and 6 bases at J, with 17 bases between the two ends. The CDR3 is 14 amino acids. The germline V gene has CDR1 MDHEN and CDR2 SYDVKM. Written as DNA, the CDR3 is TGTGCCAGCACTGAGCAGGGGGGCCAGGATACGCAGTATTTT. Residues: CASTEQGGQDTQYF.

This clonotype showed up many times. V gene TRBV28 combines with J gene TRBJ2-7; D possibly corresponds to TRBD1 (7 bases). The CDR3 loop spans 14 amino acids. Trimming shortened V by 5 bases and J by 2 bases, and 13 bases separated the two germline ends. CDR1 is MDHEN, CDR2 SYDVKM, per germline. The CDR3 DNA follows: TGTGCCAGCAGTCCGCCAGGGGGGACCTACGAGCAGTACGTC. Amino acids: CASSPPGGTYEQYV.

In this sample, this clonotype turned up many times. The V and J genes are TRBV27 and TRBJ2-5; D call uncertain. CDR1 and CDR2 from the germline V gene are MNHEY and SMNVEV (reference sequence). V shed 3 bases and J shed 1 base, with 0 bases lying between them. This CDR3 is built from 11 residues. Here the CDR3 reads CASSFQETQYF. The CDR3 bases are TGTGCCAGCAGTTTCCAAGAGACCCAGTACTTC.

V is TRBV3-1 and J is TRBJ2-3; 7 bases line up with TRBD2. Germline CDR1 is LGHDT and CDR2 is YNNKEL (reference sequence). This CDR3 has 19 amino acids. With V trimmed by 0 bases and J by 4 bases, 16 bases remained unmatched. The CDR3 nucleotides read TGTGCCAGCAGCCAAGATGGACTCAAAGCGGGGCCGGGGGCAGATACGCAGTATTTT. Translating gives CASSQDGLKAGPGADTQYF.